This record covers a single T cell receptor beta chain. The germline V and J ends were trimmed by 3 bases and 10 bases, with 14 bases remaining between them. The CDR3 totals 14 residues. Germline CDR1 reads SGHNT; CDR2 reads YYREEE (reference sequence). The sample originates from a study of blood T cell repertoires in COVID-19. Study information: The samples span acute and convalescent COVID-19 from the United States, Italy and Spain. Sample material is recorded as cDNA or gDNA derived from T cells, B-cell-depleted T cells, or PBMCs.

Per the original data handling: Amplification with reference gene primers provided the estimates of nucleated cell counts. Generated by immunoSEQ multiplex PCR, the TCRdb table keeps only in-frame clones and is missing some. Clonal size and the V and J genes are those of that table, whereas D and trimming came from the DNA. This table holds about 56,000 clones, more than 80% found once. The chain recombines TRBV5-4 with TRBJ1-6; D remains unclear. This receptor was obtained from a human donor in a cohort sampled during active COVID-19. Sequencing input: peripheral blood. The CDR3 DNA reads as TGTGCCAGCAGCTCACAGACGGGAATATCACCCCTCCACTTT. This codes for CASSSQTGISPLHF.